The 28 T cell receptor beta chains below were found in one sample sequenced in a study of CD8+ T cells in alopecia areata. Extracted RNA was reverse transcribed, and the resulting cDNA served as sequencing template. Sequencing was performed with immunoSEQ multiplex PCR; in TCRdb, only in-frame clones are kept and a portion is missing. The specimen gives over 250,000 clones without singletons; the ten biggest hold approximately 1.2%. Scientists pooled cutaneous lymph node cells and sorted them on CD4, CD8alpha, NKG2D, NKG2ACE and other markers. Input material: CD4+ T cells sorted from a lymph node. The receptors were sampled from a C3H/HeJ mouse with alopecia areata. This strain's MHC haplotype is H2-k.

This clone was seen many times. Any gene name here is a mouse gene name. The read ends 4 residues before the CDR3 terminus; that terminus is restored from the germline J gene. Other DNA sequences in this specimen translate into the identical CDR3. The chain is built from TRBV14 and TRBJ2-1; 8 bases map to TRBD1. Per the germline V gene, CDR1 is SGHDT and CDR2 is FRDEAV. The CDR3 contains 14 residues. The ends lost 2 bases at V and 3 bases at J; junction bases unmatched: 1. CDR3 in amino acids: CASSLTGGYAEQFF. The sequenced CDR3 bases are TGTGCCAGCAGTTTAACAGGGGGCTATGCT.

Comment on this clone: Each gene name is a mouse one. Read coverage stops 4 residues before the CDR3 terminus; the germline J gene supplies the remainder. This chain uses TRBV13-2 with TRBJ2-5, with 13 bases that match TRBD2. The V and J ends lost 0 bases and 1 base, in that order; junction bases with no gene match: 11. The CDR3 contains 20 residues. Germline loops: CDR1 NNHNN, CDR2 SYGAGS (reference sequence). CDR3 loop: CASGDVWTGGARGDQDTQYF. Partial CDR3 DNA: TGTGCCAGCGGTGATGTTTGGACTGGGGGGGCGCGAGGGGACCAAGAC.

A remark on this clone: Mouse names are used for the genes. The read terminates 4 residues ahead of where the CDR3 ends, so the germline J gene completes it. This chain joins TRBV19 and TRBJ2-1; D may be TRBD1 (6 bases). The CDR3 has 15 residues. Germline loops: CDR1 FNHDT, CDR2 SITEND (reference sequence). Trimming took off 5 bases at V and 1 base at J, with 13 bases between the two ends. The CDR3 bases that were read are TGTGCCAGCAGACACCTGGGACAAAACTATGCT. Protein product: CASRHLGQNYA. The CDR3 reads in full as CASRHLGQNYAEQFF. Full variable domain (rest looked up from reference TRBV19 and TRBJ2-1): GGIITQTPKFLIGQEGQKLTLKCQQNFNHDTMYWYRQDSGKGLRLIYYSITENDLQKGDLSEGYDASREKKSSFSLTVTSAQKNEMAVFLCASRHLGQNYAEQFFGPGTRLTVL.

On this clone: All gene names here are mouse names. The read is 4 residues too short to cover the CDR3 end, so that end is filled in from the germline J gene. The chain joins TRBV19 to TRBJ1-1; 7 bases match TRBD1. This CDR3 is 15 amino acids long. V gave up 2 bases and J gave up 3 bases; unmatched junction bases: 7. Germline values: CDR1 FNHDT, CDR2 SITEND (reference sequence). The CDR3 bases that were read are TGTGCCAGCAGTATCCCTGACAGGGAGGACACA. This sequence encodes CASSIPDREDT. The whole CDR3 is CASSIPDREDTEVFF.

Turning to this clone: Here the gene names and germline are mouse. The read comes to an end 4 residues before the CDR3 does, leaving the germline J gene to fill in the end. V is TRBV13-1 and J is TRBJ1-2; 7 nucleotides line up with TRBD1. CDR3 length: 13 amino acids. Looked up from germline, CDR1 is NSHNY and CDR2 is SYGAGN. J was trimmed by 4 bases and V by 3 bases; bases with no gene match: 3. The CDR3 reads CASSGNRGSDYTF. The sequenced part of the CDR3 DNA is TGTGCCAGCAGTGGCAACAGGGGCTCC.

Comments on this clone: Gene names denote mouse genes. The CDR3 goes on 3 residues after the read ends, and that part is filled in from the germline J gene. The V gene is TRBV16, the J gene TRBJ1-6, with 9 bases aligning to TRBD1. TRBJ1-6 is assigned to the ORF class and has an uncertain function. Germline trimming cut 0 bases from V and 7 bases from J; bases unmatched to any gene: 7. The germline V gene encodes CDR1 SGHSA and CDR2 FRNQAP. This CDR3 spans 17 amino acids. CDR3 sequence: CASSLDEDRGGNSPLYF. The sequenced part of the CDR3 DNA is TGTGCAAGCAGCTTAGATGAGGACAGGGGAGGGAATTCGCCC.

This clone was seen only a few times. The genes are named according to mouse. The CDR3 reads CAWSLWGGAEQFF. The sequenced CDR3 bases are TGTGCCTGGAGTCTTTGGGGGGGCGCT. This chain connects TRBV31 to TRBJ2-1, with 9 bases fitting TRBD2. The read ends 4 residues shy of where the CDR3 ends; the end is completed using the germline J gene. CDR1 and CDR2 (germline): GKSSPN, SITVG. The length of the CDR3 is 13 residues.

A word on this clone: Mouse names are used for the genes. Sequencing ends 3 residues short of the CDR3 end; the germline J gene provides the rest. This chain links TRBV17 with TRBJ1-6; D possibly corresponds to TRBD1 (6 bases). TRBJ1-6 is an open reading frame, and its role is uncertain. The CDR3 extends over 13 amino acids. The germline CDR1 and CDR2 sequences are MNHDT and YYDKIL. V lost 4 bases, J lost 7 bases, and 8 bases lay in between. Partial CDR3 DNA: TGTGCTAGCAGTACTACAGGGAATTCGCCC. Its protein is CASSTTGNSP. The full-length CDR3 reads as CASSTTGNSPLYF.

In regard to this clone: The genes and germline here are from mouse. The read is 4 residues too short to cover the CDR3 end, so that end is filled in from the germline J gene. Other nucleotide sequences in the sample specify the same CDR3. J is TRBJ1-1 and V is TRBV13-1; D possibly corresponds to TRBD1 (5 bases). The germline V gene has CDR1 NSHNY and CDR2 SYGAGN. The CDR3 length is 15 residues. V lost 0 bases to trimming and J lost 1 base, with 10 bases between them. CDR3 DNA (partial): TGTGCCAGCAGTGATGCGGGGGGAGGAAACACA. It specifies CASSDAGGGNT. The entire CDR3 protein reads CASSDAGGGNTEVFF.

This clone was detected only a few times. Germline and genes: mouse. The sequenced fragment ends 4 residues before the CDR3 boundary, so the rest is inferred from the germline J gene. The chain joins TRBV19 to TRBJ2-5, with no clear D. The CDR3 extends over 15 amino acids. Germline loops: CDR1 FNHDT, CDR2 SITEND (reference sequence). Deletions cut 0 bases from V and 0 bases from J, with 8 bases between. The CDR3 sequence: CASSIDLNNQDTQYF. The sequenced part of the CDR3 DNA is TGTGCCAGCAGTATAGATCTGAATAACCAAGAC.

About this clone: Mouse gene names and germline throughout. Coverage ceases 4 residues before the CDR3 finishes, and the germline J gene fills in the end. V is TRBV14 and J is TRBJ2-5; the D gene is possibly TRBD1 (5 bases). CDR1 is SGHDT and CDR2 is FRDEAV in the germline V gene. V lost 2 bases and J 0 bases, leaving 7 bases between the germline ends. The CDR3 has 14 residues. The CDR3 region is CASSLRTNQDTQYF. CDR3 bases read: TGTGCCAGCAGTTTAAGGACAAACCAAGAC.

Note on this clone: These gene names are mouse names. The CDR3 goes on 4 residues after the read ends, and that part is filled in from the germline J gene. V usage is TRBV13-2 and J usage is TRBJ2-2; 10 bases fit TRBD2. This CDR3 has 16 residues. CDR1 is NNHNN, CDR2 SYGAGS, per germline (reference sequence). V trimming: 4 bases; J trimming: 2 bases; junction bases outside the gene matches: 5. Here the CDR3 reads CASGPGGARNTGQLYF. Incomplete CDR3 DNA: TGTGCCAGCGGTCCTGGGGGGGCACGTAACACCGGG.

About this clone: Gene and germline names: mouse. Read data end 4 residues before the CDR3 end; the end is taken from the germline J gene. The V call is TRBV13-1, the J call TRBJ2-3; TRBD2 matches 9 bases. V was pared by 0 bases and J by 3 bases, with 5 bases of the junction left unmatched. This CDR3 is built from 16 residues. From germline, CDR1 is NSHNY and CDR2 SYGAGN. The part of the CDR3 DNA that was read is TGTGCCAGCAGTGATGTGGGGGGGCGCAAGGCAGAA. It is translated as CASSDVGGRKAE. The full CDR3 protein is CASSDVGGRKAETLYF.

Of note for this clone: Gene names are the mouse ones. The sequence runs out 4 residues before the end of the CDR3; the remainder is reconstructed from the germline J gene. The chain recombines TRBV19 with TRBJ1-1, with TRBD1 identical over 8 bases. With V trimmed by 1 base and J by 0 bases, 8 bases remained unmatched. Germline V gene lookup returns CDR1 FNHDT and CDR2 SITEND (reference sequence). This CDR3 region has 17 residues. CDR3 in amino acids: CASSIRRQGSANTEVFF. The sequenced part of the CDR3 DNA is TGTGCCAGCAGTATACGCCGACAGGGGAGTGCAAACACA.

This clone was seen a handful of times. These gene names are mouse names. From the germline J gene comes the end of the CDR3, since the read stops 4 residues before it. The chain recombines TRBV2 with TRBJ2-1; 13 positions agree with TRBD2. Trimming took 4 bases from V and 3 from J; bases not matched to a gene: 3. Germline values: CDR1 LGHNA, CDR2 YSYQKL. This CDR3 comprises 16 residues. The CDR3 loop is CASSPDWGGGYAEQFF. The covered CDR3 bases are TGTGCCAGCAGCCCGGACTGGGGGGGCGGCTATGCT.

As concerns this clone: The genes are named according to mouse. The CDR3 end is not reached by the read, which stops 3 residues before it; the germline J gene fills it in. The chain links TRBV5 to TRBJ1-6, with D unresolved. TRBJ1-6 is recorded as an ORF, its role being uncertain. The V and J ends lost 2 bases and 5 bases respectively, with 4 bases between them. The CDR3 covers 13 residues. Germline V gene lookup returns CDR1 LGHNA and CDR2 YNLKQL (reference sequence). CDR3 DNA, as far as it was read: TGTGCCAGCAGCCAAAATAATAATTCGCCC. Encoded protein: CASSQNNNSP. The whole CDR3 sequence is CASSQNNNSPLYF.

With respect to this clone: Gene names and germline match the mouse. The CDR3 DNA, read in part, is TGTGCCAGCAGCCAAGATCGTCAGGGGGCGCATAAT. Encoded protein: CASSQDRQGAHN. The CDR3, in full, reads CASSQDRQGAHNEQYF. V and J are TRBV5 and TRBJ2-7; 8 nucleotides agree with TRBD1. Read data end 4 residues before the CDR3 end; the end is taken from the germline J gene. There are 16 residues in the CDR3. CDR1 and CDR2 from the germline V gene are LGHNA and YNLKQL (reference sequence).

This clone was observed a handful of times. Gene names denote mouse genes. The read finishes 4 residues shy of the CDR3 end, and the germline J gene is used to complete it. The chain joins TRBV19 to TRBJ2-3; 9 positions agree with TRBD2. J gave up 1 base and V 5 bases, and 2 bases lay outside the gene matches. Per germline, CDR1 FNHDT and CDR2 SITEND (reference sequence). The CDR3 extends over 14 amino acids. The covered CDR3 bases are TGTGCCAGCAGGTCTGGGGGGGGTGCAGAA. It specifies CASRSGGGAE. The CDR3 reads in full as CASRSGGGAETLYF.

This clone appeared a few times. All gene names here are mouse names. The DNA ends 4 residues before the CDR3 does, and the rest of the CDR3 is filled in from the germline J gene. The V call is TRBV5, the J call TRBJ2-5; 9 positions match TRBD1. This CDR3 has 17 residues. Germline assignment: CDR1 LGHNA and CDR2 YNLKQL (reference sequence). Partial CDR3 DNA: TGTGCCAGCAGCCAAGATCTCACGGACAGGGGAATGGAC. Protein sequence: CASSQDLTDRGMD. The whole CDR3 protein is CASSQDLTDRGMDTQYF.

This clone was picked up a small number of times. Gene names and germline match the mouse. With the read ending 4 residues before the CDR3 end, the germline J gene is used to fill in that end. This sample also contains other DNA sequences that code for the same CDR3. The chain recombines TRBV31 with TRBJ2-2; D remains unclear. The CDR3 is 14 amino acids. Trimming pared 3 bases from V and 0 bases from J, leaving 8 bases between. The germline V gene has CDR1 GKSSPN and CDR2 SITVG. The part of the CDR3 DNA that was read is TGTGCCTGGAGCCCCCAAGCAAACACCGGG. This translates into CAWSPQANTG. The full CDR3 protein is CAWSPQANTGQLYF.

On this clone: Genes here carry mouse names. The read terminates 4 residues ahead of where the CDR3 ends, so the germline J gene completes it. The genes are TRBV13-1 and TRBJ1-1; perhaps TRBD1 as D (6 bases). The CDR3 is 13 amino acids. Trimming removed 4 bases at V and 3 bases at J, with 10 bases between. CDR1 is NSHNY and CDR2 is SYGAGN in the germline V gene. This CDR3 is CASSWEGDTEVFF. Incomplete CDR3 DNA: TGTGCCAGCAGTTGGGAGGGGGACACA.

On this clone itself: Gene names are the mouse ones. The CDR3 loop is CASSLQGSDTQYF. The covered CDR3 bases are TGTGCCAGCAGTCTACAGGGGTCAGAC. The chain recombines TRBV19 with TRBJ2-5, with 7 bases identical to TRBD1. Coverage ceases 4 residues before the CDR3 finishes, and the germline J gene fills in the end. CDR3 size: 13 residues. Germline CDR1 reads FNHDT; CDR2 reads SITEND (reference sequence).

This clone has only a few counts. Genes and germline are mouse. The DNA ends 4 residues before the CDR3 does, and the rest of the CDR3 is filled in from the germline J gene. The J gene is TRBJ2-1, the V gene TRBV1, with 10 bases matching TRBD1. This CDR3 contains 15 residues. Germline CDR1 and CDR2: NSQYPW and LRSPGD (reference sequence). With 1 base clipped from V and 5 bases from J, the junction kept 2 bases outside the gene matches. The DNA read from the CDR3 is TGCACCTGCAGTGCAGTGGGACAGGGGCATGCT. Its protein is CTCSAVGQGHA. The entire CDR3 protein is CTCSAVGQGHAEQFF. The full variable domain, completed using reference TRBV1 and TRBJ2-1, is VTLLEQNPRWRLVPRGQAVNLRCILKNSQYPWMSWYQQDLQKQLQWLFTLRSPGDKEVKSLPGADYLATRVTDTELRLQVANMSQGRTLYCTCSAVGQGHAEQFFGPGTRLTVL.

Of note for this clone: The germline and genes are mouse ones. Coverage ceases 4 residues before the CDR3 finishes, and the germline J gene fills in the end. The rearrangement uses TRBV19 and TRBJ2-1; 11 positions match TRBD2. The CDR3 spans 15 residues. Germline values: CDR1 FNHDT, CDR2 SITEND (reference sequence). With V trimmed by 2 bases and J by 4 bases, 2 bases remained unmatched. CDR3 in amino acids: CASSMRDWGYAEQFF. The part of the CDR3 DNA that was read is TGTGCCAGCAGTATGAGGGACTGGGGGTATGCT.

As for this clone: Germline and genes: mouse. The read finishes 4 residues shy of the CDR3 end, and the germline J gene is used to complete it. This chain connects TRBV19 to TRBJ2-2, with 10 bases fitting TRBD1. CDR3 length: 16 residues. Per germline, CDR1 FNHDT and CDR2 SITEND (reference sequence). With V trimmed by 7 bases and J by 1 base, 7 bases remained unmatched. This chain's CDR3 is CASPGQGLLNTGQLYF. CDR3 DNA, as far as it was read: TGTGCCAGCCCGGGACAGGGGCTCCTAAACACCGGG.

This clone has just a few counts. Genes and germline come from the mouse. The read gets to within 4 residues of the CDR3 end, and the germline J gene fills in the rest. This chain connects TRBV13-1 to TRBJ1-2; 9 positions agree with TRBD1. V trimming: 0 bases; J trimming: 4 bases; junction bases outside the gene matches: 7. The CDR3 sequence is 16 residues long. Germline CDR1 NSHNY, CDR2 SYGAGN. Incomplete CDR3 DNA: TGTGCCAGCAGTGATGCACCGGGACAGGGTGGCTCC. It yields the protein CASSDAPGQGGS. In full, the CDR3 reads CASSDAPGQGGSDYTF.

This clone was counted only a few times. Gene names follow the mouse nomenclature. The CDR3 bases that were read are TGTGCCAGCAGCCTCACAGGGGGCGGTGCAGAA. Residues: CASSLTGGGAE. The whole CDR3 reads CASSLTGGGAETLYF. The genes are TRBV5 and TRBJ2-3, with TRBD1 identical over 9 bases. Sequencing ends 4 residues short of the CDR3 end; the germline J gene provides the rest. With V trimmed by 4 bases and J by 1 base, 3 bases remained unmatched. In germline, CDR1 is LGHNA, CDR2 YNLKQL (reference sequence). This CDR3 region has 15 residues.

This clone was counted between two and nine times. The genes are named according to mouse. Read sequence stops 4 residues before the CDR3 end, and the germline J gene provides the missing end. V gene TRBV13-1 combines with J gene TRBJ2-5, with 7 bases lining up with TRBD1. The CDR3 totals 12 residues. The germline gives CDR1 NSHNY, CDR2 SYGAGN. The part of the CDR3 DNA that was read is TGTGCCACCAGACAGGGAACAGAC. It codes for CATRQGTD. The full CDR3 sequence reads CATRQGTDTQYF.